This T cell receptor beta chain came from a study of cytomegalovirus exposure and HLA in healthy donors (dated by TCRdb to 2015 to 2018). Context from the whole study: An earlier analysis of approximately 600 of the donors reported 250 to 350 Gb of sequence data and roughly 110 million unique TCR beta sequences from 190 million or so T cells. Several DR-DQ haplotypes were handled as single units for association and clustering because linkage in the cohort was strong. The study profiled the T cell repertoires of under 700 subjects by immunosequencing and related them to cytomegalovirus serostatus. Approximately 330 gigabases of sequencing data and approximately 92 million unique TCR sequences made up an early release that covered around 640 HLA-typed donors. Alongside the repertoire data, information on donor age, sex, ethnicity and CMV serostatus was compiled. Typing coverage varied by locus: roughly 620-630 donors for A, B, C, DRB1 and DQB1; approximately 500 for DQA1; approximately 610 for DPA1; approximately 490 for DPB1. To predict cytomegalovirus infection status, the study brought together high-throughput TCR immunosequencing, statistical association of individual TCRs with disease status, and machine learning. In an earlier analysis of about 590 of the donors, high-throughput TCR beta sequencing was used to judge whether each TCR beta V gene segment behaved as functional or pseudogenic. Class I and class II HLA loci were covered by the typing at four-digit resolution. A later analysis re-analyzed previously published TCR beta repertoires from 660 or so donors and added high-resolution HLA genotyping to study TCR occurrence patterns. Among the roughly 400 genotyped donors, about 85% belonged to the genetic ancestry cluster associated with self-reported Caucasian donors. Genome-wide SNP genotypes for about 55% of the roughly 670 donors were used in a later genetic analysis, which treated that subset as a discovery cohort. The study was designed to test whether signatures of past pathogen exposure could be identified by cataloging public T cell receptors. Every discovery cohort repertoire had been produced on one sequencing platform. Among almost 400 genotyped donors of the cohort, an average of around 240,000 unique TCR beta nucleotide sequences were sequenced per donor, roughly 20% of them non-productive. In addition to the first cohort of 650 to 800 subjects, a separate validation cohort of 120 different subjects was used. In the later analysis, no new phenotypic data were used to find candidate immune exposures; instead, reliance was placed on TCR beta sequences and their occurrence across donors. Here is what the overall study found, with its caveats: The classifier was reported to diagnose cytomegalovirus status with high specificity and sensitivity in both the original and validation cohorts. A total of 150 to 200 TCR beta chains were listed by the study as associated with cytomegalovirus. A further reported finding was that TCR beta sequences accurately predicted the HLA-A and HLA-B alleles for most subjects in the first cohort. Linkage disequilibrium might explain the correlated functional status among segregating V segments, but an unknown experimental factor could not be ruled out. Immune exposure information for the cohort was limited to CMV serostatus. A later analysis reported that several top co-occurrence clusters appeared linked to parvovirus B19, influenza, CMV and Epstein-Barr virus. Only TCR beta chains were sequenced in this cohort, and the absence of alpha or paired-chain data limited detectable features. Over 15 rarely observed V segments, including chromosome 9 orphons, were excluded from the earlier analysis of about 500 of the donors because counts were too low. Because HLA typing was missing for some donors at each locus, association tests included only the typed subset. An earlier analysis of approximately 530 of the donors showed that most TCR beta V segments appeared in productive rearrangements either about 90% or about 30% of the time, which broadly matched IMGT annotations. V-gene and J-gene trimming of TCR beta chains was associated with a missense DCLRE1C variant in a later genetic analysis, and the association was replicated in an independent cohort. A cluster of highly shared sequence variants was judged likely to be a technical artifact of the sequencing pipeline. Compared with the 666-donor mean, donors in an Asian-associated ancestry cluster had fewer N-insertions in productive TCRs, according to a later genetic analysis. It was suggested by the authors that the approach could potentially be generalized to other disease states and immunological phenotypes. According to a later analysis, most CMV-associated TCR beta chains appeared to be HLA-restricted, and the HLA associations seemed to be driven largely by CMV exposure. Strong co-occurrence of HLA alleles, especially DR and DQ, made assigning TCR associations to individual alleles difficult. In a later analysis, more than 15,000 TCR beta sequences were associated with specific HLA alleles at a false discovery rate of 0.05. Three of the identified cytomegalovirus-associated TCR beta chains were confirmed in vitro to be specific for cytomegalovirus antigens. Most TCR sequences were observed very rarely across donors, whereas some public TCRs were present in many individuals. In a later analysis, the rate of TCR association differed among HLA loci, with DRB1 alleles having the most associated TCRs and HLA-C alleles having the fewest. A later analysis found that HLA-associated TCR beta chains were more clonally expanded and had lower generation probabilities than equally common non-associated chains. Presence/absence analyses assumed roughly uniform sequencing depth across donors, an assumption that may not hold.

In total, 630 or so healthy bone marrow donors made up the cohort. At the time of sampling, every cohort member was nominally healthy, though immune exposures that went unrecorded were likely present. The donor tested CMV seronegative, placing the donor among the 352 seronegative members of the cohort. A peripheral blood sample was collected from each donor, and TCR beta sequencing was performed on peripheral blood mononuclear cells. Genomic DNA was extracted from the blood cell samples with the Qiagen DNeasy Blood Extraction Kit. As for this clone: The clone's antigen remains unknown. No base quality information exists; no much larger clone differs at one position.

The library relied on the immunoSEQ multiplex PCR assay. For the multiplex PCR, a mixture combining 60 forward primers for TCR Vbeta segments and 13 reverse primers for TCR Jbeta segments was used. Amplification of the CDR3 region of rearranged TCR beta genes was performed with a multiplex PCR assay on genomic DNA. The Illumina HiSeq System was used to sequence the amplified TCR beta libraries as 87-base-pair reads. Turning to the authors' computational methods: A later analysis tallied roughly 78 million unique TCR beta chains across the 666 repertoires, and around 9.9 million of those chains were shared by two or more donors. A nearest-neighbor algorithm error-corrected the raw reads and collapsed the reads into unique sequences, merging closely related sequences to remove PCR and sequencing errors. To assign V, D and J gene segments, CDR3 sequences were aligned to IMGT reference sequences. Each retained sequence needed at least a six-nucleotide match to both a V gene segment and a J gene segment. A rearrangement was called productive if the CDR3 had no stop codons and remained in frame with V and J, and every other rearrangement was called non-productive. CDR3 was defined according to IMGT convention as the region running from the second conserved V-encoded cysteine to the conserved J-encoded phenylalanine. The earlier analysis of 587 of the donors excluded sequences that lacked an unambiguous match to a single V gene segment. In an earlier analysis of a few hundred of the donors, a V segment was called functional when productive rearrangements were above 56.7%, and segregating when the standard deviation between donors exceeded 5%. To diagnose cytomegalovirus status from the catalog of TCR beta chain sequences, a statistical classification framework was built. A later analysis assigned V and J genes by comparing TCR nucleotide sequences with IMGT/GENE-DB human TR gene sequences. In a later analysis, CDR3 sequences and most-parsimonious VDJ recombination scenarios were assigned using the TCRdist pipeline. In a later analysis, each TCR beta chain was defined by its CDR3 amino acid sequence together with its V-gene family, and reads without a unique V-gene family were excluded. As a way to deal with suspected cross-contamination and a sequencing artifact, a later analysis dropped 450 to 600 nucleotide sequences that were highly shared and had low generation probability. For each public chain, a later analysis derived a clonal expansion index from normalized ranks of inferred template counts within each repertoire. In a later analysis, generation probabilities were computed using a VDJ recombination model fitted to out-of-frame rearrangements, and the results were checked against IGoR. A later analysis scored TCR-TCR, TCR-HLA and TCR-CMV co-occurrence with hypergeometric tests, applying a repertoire-size bias correction to TCR pairs. False discovery rates were estimated in a later analysis by permuting HLA or CMV assignments 20 times. In a later analysis, co-occurring TCRs were grouped using DBSCAN, and TCRdist sequence similarity was added for clustering within HLA-allele-positive subsets. For co-occurrence clustering, repertoires with fewer than 30,000 or more than 120,000 public chains were excluded, along with roughly 5 repertoires with anomalous nucleotide sharing. TCRdb holds this immuneACCESS table with in-frame rearrangements only. Some clones are missing; in checked studies, unresolved V genes explain under half, and the rest has no known cause. V and J calls and clone size come straight from that table; D and trimming were deduced from the DNA. This sample gives some 130,000 clones in total; around 75% of them show up just once. The ten top clones hold 7% of the sample.

The material sequenced was PBMCs. The receptor comes from a man under 40 in good health and CMV-seronegative.

The CDR3 has the sequence CASSFPGLEMNEQFF. The nucleotide sequence reads as follows: TGTGCCAGCAGCTTTCCGGGACTAGAGATGAATGAGCAGTTCTTC. The chain was built from TRBV9 and TRBJ2-1; 8 middle bases align to TRBD2. The CDR3 sequence holds 15 residues, the cysteine and phenylalanine included. Of the read, only the CDR3 DNA is kept; its 45 bases are in frame from base 1. CDR1 and CDR2 are drawn from the germline V gene: SGDLS, YYNGEE. Clipping removes 4 bases from V and 7 bases from J, with 10 as the unmatched junction base count.